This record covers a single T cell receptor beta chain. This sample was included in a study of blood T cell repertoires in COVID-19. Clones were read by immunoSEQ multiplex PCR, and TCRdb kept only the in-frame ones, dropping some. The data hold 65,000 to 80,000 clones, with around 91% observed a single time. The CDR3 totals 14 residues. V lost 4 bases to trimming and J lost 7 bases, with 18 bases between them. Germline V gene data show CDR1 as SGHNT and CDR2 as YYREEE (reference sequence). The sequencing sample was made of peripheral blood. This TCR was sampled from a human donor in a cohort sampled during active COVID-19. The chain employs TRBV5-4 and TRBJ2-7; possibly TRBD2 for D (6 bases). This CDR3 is CASSPRTKREEQYF. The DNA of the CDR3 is TGTGCCAGCAGCCCGCGGACTAAACGGGAGGAGCAGTACTTC.